This T cell receptor (beta chain) was observed in a study of cytomegalovirus exposure and HLA in healthy donors. Looking at the study overall: Earlier findings included roughly 120 million unique TCR beta sequences obtained from 150 million to 200 million T cells. Broader study findings: Under in vitro conditions, a few CMV-associated chains were confirmed as specific for CMV antigens. A later analysis reportedly found fewer N-insertions in an Asian-associated ancestry cluster than the roughly 670-donor mean.

Nominal health characterized the donors when sampled, though unrecorded immune exposures were likely. CDR1 and CDR2 (germline): SGHRS, YFSETQ. V trimming: 4 bases; J trimming: 6 bases; junction bases outside the gene matches: 11. This CDR3 is 16 amino acids long. Primers: 60 Vbeta forward and 13 Jbeta reverse. Some clones are missing from TCRdb's copy, which holds only in-frame ones; the method was immunoSEQ multiplex PCR. The table records under 140,000 clones, roughly 80% of them present only once. Comments on this clone: Its antigen remains unidentified.

The chain carries TRBV5-1 and TRBJ1-1; TRBD1 aligns across 11 bases. The material sequenced was PBMCs. The clonotype was recovered from a woman under 40 in good health and CMV-seronegative. The chain's CDR3 is CASSLGPGQGGSEAFF. CDR3 in DNA: TGCGCCAGCAGCCTGGGGCCGGGACAGGGGGGCTCTGAAGCTTTCTTT.